This T cell receptor beta chain was captured by sequencing in a study of T-cell reconstitution after alpha-beta-depleted transplantation in children. Findings and limits, study-wide: Surviving recipient cells, namely T cells and thymic progenitors, were the source of high day-60 TCRbeta diversity in some patients. Alpha-beta T cells about two months after transplant reportedly derived from several hundred expanded graft clones. Among T cells one year after transplant, newly produced cells accounted for most counts and diversity.

For TCRbeta, the library was prepared with unique molecular identifiers. TCRdb recomputed calls from the PCR reads with MiXCR, one row per CDR3 protein. The data contain 300,000 to 400,000 distinct CDR3 sequences, over 20% of them singletons. V lost 5 bases and J lost 6, with 13 bases in between. CDR3 size: 14 residues. Germline V gene lookup returns CDR1 MNHNS and CDR2 SASEGT. Details on this clonotype: Its antigen is currently unknown.

The specimen comprised PBMCs, mostly from graft donor cells, sampled 180 days after TCRalphabeta/CD19-depleted stem cell transplant. The rearrangement uses TRBV6-1 and TRBJ1-4; tentatively, D is TRBD1 (5 bases). The clonotype comes from a male patient younger than 18 who had a stem cell transplant for acute lymphoblastic leukemia, so the T cells may come from the graft donor. This chain's CDR3 is CASSRLGGYEKLFF. The CDR3 DNA reads as TGTGCCAGCAGTCGTCTTGGGGGGTATGAAAAACTGTTTTTT.